The clone carrying this T cell receptor (beta chain) has ten or more counts. The target antigen is unknown. The DNA is omitted, as the CDR3 cannot be located on it reliably, and the CDR3 follows TCRdb's listing. Each cDNA molecule carried a unique molecular identifier. A single record per CDR3 protein comes from TCRdb applying MiXCR to the 5' RACE reads. This repertoire shows tens of thousands of distinct CDR3 sequences, almost 6% found once; its top ten account for 7.6%. This sample is drawn from a study of early T cells in non-severe SARS-CoV-2 infection. Overall study: With bulk RNA from unsorted whole blood as input, sequencing yielded unpaired chains. Findings and caveats of the study: Comparison of clonotypes with VDJdb favored anti-spike CD8 responses while missing private and CD4 specificities.

With termini counted, the CDR3 has 18 amino acids. This TCR was recovered from an adult who was a healthcare worker with PCR-confirmed SARS-CoV-2 infection or an uninfected control (not recorded which). This chain links TRBV7-5 with TRBJ1-6. TRBV7-5 is given as a pseudogene. The sequencing sample was made of whole blood. CDR3 residues: CISVPEAARRVYNSPLHF.